A single TCR beta chain is shown here with its context. The antigen remains undetermined. As to treatment: oral pan-JAK inhibitor, 5-10 mg twice daily. Lesional scalp tissue (obtained by punch biopsy) and peripheral blood were collected from alopecia areata patients. This record belongs to a study of CD8+ T cells in alopecia areata. Reverse transcription of extracted RNA yielded cDNA, which provided the sequencing template. Method: immunoSEQ multiplex PCR; TCRdb's copy keeps in-frame clones and lacks some. The sample consists of 4,000 to 4,500 clones, 69% of them appearing once. Per the germline V gene, CDR1 is MNHEY and CDR2 is SVGAGI. This CDR3 spans 14 amino acids. Trimming shortened V by 4 bases and J by 5 bases, and 14 bases separated the two germline ends. The study's findings and limits: Many expanded lesional clones remained in scalp and blood on tofacitinib.

The V call is TRBV6-5, the J call TRBJ2-5, with a possible D match to TRBD1 (6 bases). Material: skin, obtained at week 24, from a patient treated with tofacitinib. The clonotype originates from a human donor with alopecia areata. The CDR3 sequence: CASSSPGHRETQYF. As DNA, the CDR3 is TGTGCCAGCAGTTCTCCGGGACATAGGGAGACCCAGTACTTC.